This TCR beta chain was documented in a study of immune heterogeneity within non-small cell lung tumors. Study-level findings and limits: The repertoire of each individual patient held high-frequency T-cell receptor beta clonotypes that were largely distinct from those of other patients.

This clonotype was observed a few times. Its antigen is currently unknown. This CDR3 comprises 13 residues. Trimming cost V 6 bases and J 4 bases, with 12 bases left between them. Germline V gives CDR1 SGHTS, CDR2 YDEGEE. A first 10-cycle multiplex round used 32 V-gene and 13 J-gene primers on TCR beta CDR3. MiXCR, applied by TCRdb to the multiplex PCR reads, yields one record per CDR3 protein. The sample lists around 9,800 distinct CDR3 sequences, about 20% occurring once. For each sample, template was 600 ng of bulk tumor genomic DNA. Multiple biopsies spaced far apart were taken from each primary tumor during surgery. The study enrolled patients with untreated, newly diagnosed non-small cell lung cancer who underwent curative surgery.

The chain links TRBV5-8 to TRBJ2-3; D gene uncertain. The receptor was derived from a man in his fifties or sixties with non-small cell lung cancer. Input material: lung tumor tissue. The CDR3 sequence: CASKRLESDTQYF. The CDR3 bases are TGTGCCAGCAAGAGACTGGAATCAGATACGCAGTATTTT.